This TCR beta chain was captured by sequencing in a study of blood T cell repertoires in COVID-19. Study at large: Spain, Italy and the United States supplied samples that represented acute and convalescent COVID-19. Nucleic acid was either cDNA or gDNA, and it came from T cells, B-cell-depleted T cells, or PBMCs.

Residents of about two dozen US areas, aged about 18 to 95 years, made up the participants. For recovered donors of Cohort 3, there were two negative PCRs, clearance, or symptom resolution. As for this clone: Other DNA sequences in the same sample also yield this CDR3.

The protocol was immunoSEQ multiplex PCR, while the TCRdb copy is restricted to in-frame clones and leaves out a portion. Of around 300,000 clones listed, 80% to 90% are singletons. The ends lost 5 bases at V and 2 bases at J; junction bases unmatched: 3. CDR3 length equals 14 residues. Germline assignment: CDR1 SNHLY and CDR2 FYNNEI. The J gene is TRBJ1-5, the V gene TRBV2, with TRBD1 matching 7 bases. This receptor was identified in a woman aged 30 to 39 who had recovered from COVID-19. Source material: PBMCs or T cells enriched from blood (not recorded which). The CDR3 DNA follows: TGTGCCAGCAGTTTGACAGGGCGCAATCAGCCCCAGCATTTT. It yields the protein CASSLTGRNQPQHF.